The 18 T cell receptor beta chains below were found in one sample sequenced in a study of cytomegalovirus exposure and HLA in healthy donors. Primers: 60 Vbeta forward and 13 Jbeta reverse. TCRdb's copy holds only in-frame clones and misses some; the assay was immunoSEQ multiplex PCR. This sample's clone table lists just over 200,000 clones. Sequenced material: PBMCs. The receptors stem from a girl under 10 years old in good health and CMV-seropositive.

This chain uses TRBV27 with TRBJ2-7; 9 bases line up with TRBD1. The V gene's germline CDR1 is MNHEY and CDR2 SMNVEV (reference sequence). The CDR3 has 17 amino acids. The V gene end was trimmed by 8 bases and the J gene end by 3 bases; junction bases not matched to a gene: 17. DNA of the CDR3: TGTGCCAGCTCATACCTCTCACCTGGGACAGGGCGCTACGAGCAGTACTTC. It codes for CASSYLSPGTGRYEQYF.

This chain joins TRBV21-1 and TRBJ2-1; TRBD2 is the table's D call and was not checked against the DNA. TRBV21-1 has pseudogene status. There are 18 residues in the CDR3. This chain's CDR3 is CASSKAAILAHTYNEQFF. The CDR3, as DNA: TGTGCCAGCAGCAAGGCGGCAATACTAGCGCATACCTACAATGAGCAGTTCTTC.

The chain links TRBV5-1 to TRBJ2-7; 12 bases agree with TRBD2. The trim removed 4 bases at V and 2 bases at J, leaving 7 bases unmatched. The CDR3 spans 16 residues. Germline assignment: CDR1 SGHRS and CDR2 YFSETQ. CDR3 in DNA: TGCGCCAGCAGCGCTAGGACTAGCGGGGTCACCTACGAGCAGTACTTC. This sequence encodes CASSARTSGVTYEQYF. The full variable domain, its missing parts supplied by reference TRBV5-1 and TRBJ2-7, is KAGVTQTPRYLIKTRGQQVTLSCSPISGHRSVSWYQQTPGQGLQFLFEYFSETQRNKGNFPGRFSGRQFSNSRSEMNVSTLELGDSALYLCASSARTSGVTYEQYFGPGTRLTVT.

This chain uses TRBV7-7 with TRBJ2-7; 7 nucleotides match TRBD1. Germline V gene lookup returns CDR1 SSHAT and CDR2 FNYEAQ (reference sequence). Germline trimming cut 0 bases from V and 1 base from J; bases unmatched to any gene: 3. The CDR3 has 15 residues. For the CDR3, the DNA is TGTGCCAGCAGCTTAGCACAGGGGCCATCCTACGAGCAGTACTTC. This translates into CASSLAQGPSYEQYF. Looking up the rest from reference TRBV7-7 and TRBJ2-7 gives the full variable domain: GAGVSQSPRYKVTKRGQDVTLRCDPISSHATLYWYQQALGQGPEFLTYFNYEAQPDKSGLPSDRFSAERPEGSISTLTIQRTEQRDSAMYRCASSLAQGPSYEQYFGPGTRLTVT.

The J gene is TRBJ2-5, the V gene TRBV5-5; D is possibly TRBD1 (6 bases). The length of the CDR3 is 15 residues. Germline CDR1 is SGHKS and CDR2 is YYEKEE (reference sequence). The germline V and J ends were trimmed by 1 base and 4 bases, with 14 bases remaining between them. This CDR3 is CASSLTGISGETQYF. CDR3 DNA: TGTGCCAGCAGCTTGACAGGGATATCTGGAGAGACCCAGTACTTC.

The V call is TRBV27, the J call TRBJ2-7; 9 bases are a match to TRBD2. Germline V CDR1 and CDR2: MNHEY, SMNVEV (reference sequence). The J segment lost 5 bases and the V segment lost 6 bases, leaving 8 bases of the junction unmatched. There are 14 residues in the CDR3. The CDR3 here is CASSLRSGSHEQYF. In nucleotides, the CDR3 is TGTGCCAGCAGCCTCCGTAGCGGGAGCCACGAGCAGTACTTC.

The V and J genes are TRBV27 and TRBJ2-7; possible D gene TRBD2, 5 bases. There are 11 residues in the CDR3. Germline V gene sequence: CDR1 MNHEY, CDR2 SMNVEV (reference sequence). V was shortened by 8 bases and J by 5 bases, with 10 bases between the two germline ends. The CDR3 here is CASGELDEQYF. Here the CDR3 DNA reads TGTGCCAGCGGGGAGCTCGACGAGCAGTACTTC.

The chain employs TRBV5-8 and TRBJ1-5; 9 bases agree with TRBD1. Germline lookup yields CDR1 SGHTS and CDR2 YDEGEE. V lost 5 bases, J lost 3 bases, and 9 bases stayed unmatched. The CDR3 loop spans 16 amino acids. CDR3 region: CASSKQGAGVNQPQHF. The CDR3 bases are TGTGCCAGCAGTAAACAGGGGGCAGGGGTCAATCAGCCCCAGCATTTT.

J is TRBJ2-2 and V is TRBV29-1; maybe TRBD1 (5 bases). Trimming took off 5 bases at V and 5 bases at J, with 12 bases between the two ends. The CDR3 totals 13 residues. Germline CDR1 reads SQVTM; CDR2 reads ANQGSEA. The CDR3 nucleotides read TGCAGCGTTAGTACAGGCGCGACCGGGGAGCTGTTTTTT. Translation gives CSVSTGATGELFF.

V usage is TRBV7-9 and J usage is TRBJ2-2; maybe TRBD1 (5 bases). The CDR3 is made up of 15 amino acids. The germline gives CDR1 SEHNR, CDR2 FQNEAQ (reference sequence). The V and J ends lost 5 bases and 1 base respectively, with 11 bases between them. The chain's CDR3 is CASSTRGQNTGELFF. CDR3 bases: TGTGCCAGCAGCACTCGAGGACAGAACACCGGGGAGCTGTTTTTT.

This chain joins TRBV11-3 and TRBJ2-2; 7 nucleotides match TRBD2. CDR1 SGHNT and CDR2 YENEEA come from the germline V gene. The CDR3 consists of 15 residues. V was pared by 6 bases and J by 4 bases, with 8 bases of the junction left unmatched. The CDR3 nucleotides are TGTGCCAGCAGTTCTCAAGCGGGACCCACCGGGGAGCTGTTTTTT. It translates to CASSSQAGPTGELFF. The whole variable domain, remainder taken from reference TRBV11-3 and TRBJ2-2, is EAGVVQSPRYKIIEKKQPVAFWCNPISGHNTLYWYLQNLGQGPELLIRYENEEAVDDSQLPKDRFSAERLKGVDSTLKIQPAELGDSAVYLCASSSQAGPTGELFFGEGSRLTVL.

CDR3 region: CASSLSGTIRYEQYF. DNA of the CDR3: TGTGCCAGCAGTTTATCTGGGACAATACGGTACGAGCAGTACTTC. The gene calls are TRBV27 and TRBJ2-7, with a possible D match to TRBD1 (6 bases). This CDR3 has 15 residues. The ends were cut back, 0 bases at V and 4 bases at J, with 13 bases in the middle. Per germline, CDR1 MNHEY and CDR2 SMNVEV (reference sequence).

V gene TRBV6-5 combines with J gene TRBJ2-7; possible D gene TRBD1, 5 bases. CDR3 length: 14 residues. The V end was cut by 2 bases, the J end by 3 bases, with 11 bases between. CDR1 and CDR2 from the germline V gene are MNHEY and SVGAGI. CDR3 amino acids: CASSYAPGIYEQYF. CDR3 sequence (DNA): TGTGCCAGCAGTTACGCCCCAGGGATCTACGAGCAGTACTTC.

V and J are TRBV6-1 and TRBJ2-7; 7 bases align to TRBD2. CDR3 length: 20 amino acids. Germline CDR1 and CDR2: MNHNS and SASEGT. The V and J ends lost 4 bases and 4 bases, in that order; junction bases with no gene match: 25. The CDR3 nucleotides are TGTGCCAGCAGTGGAGTGAGAGCCTTGGAGCGGGAAAAGTATAGATACGAGCAGTACTTC. Encoded protein: CASSGVRALEREKYRYEQYF.

V usage is TRBV2 and J usage is TRBJ2-3; tentatively, D is TRBD2 (6 bases). Germline V gives CDR1 SNHLY, CDR2 FYNNEI. V was pared by 3 bases and J by 0 bases, with 16 bases between. The length of the CDR3 is 17 residues. DNA for the CDR3: TGTGCCAGCAGTGATTTAATACTAGCCGGGAGCACAGATACGCAGTATTTT. Translating gives CASSDLILAGSTDTQYF.

On this clone itself: The conserved final phenylalanine or tryptophan is absent from the CDR3, which likely points to a read error. No DNA is shown, since the ends of the CDR3 on it are uncertain; the CDR3 is the one TCRdb lists. The chain combines TRBV6-1 with TRBJ2-7; no DNA check was done on the table's D call, TRBD2. Per the germline V gene, CDR1 is MNHNS and CDR2 is SASEGT. The CDR3 has 12 residues if both end residues are counted. The CDR3 loop is CASSEVRVGTVL.

The CDR3 DNA reads TGTGCCAGCAGCGCCGGGACGGGAGGCTACGAGCAGTACTTC. Its translation: CASSAGTGGYEQYF. The gene calls are TRBV28 and TRBJ2-7, with 7 bases aligning to TRBD2. The germline gives CDR1 MDHEN, CDR2 SYDVKM. V dropped 6 bases and J dropped 3; count of bases not matched to a gene: 8. The CDR3 is made up of 14 amino acids.

The chain combines TRBV5-1 with TRBJ1-3; 7 positions match TRBD1. After removal of 5 bases from V and 4 bases from J, the junction contained 6 bases not matched to a gene. This CDR3 has 14 amino acids. Per the germline V gene, CDR1 is SGHRS and CDR2 is YFSETQ. CDR3 DNA: TGCGCCAGCAGTTTTGACAGGGTGGGAAACACCATATATTTT. Its protein product is CASSFDRVGNTIYF.